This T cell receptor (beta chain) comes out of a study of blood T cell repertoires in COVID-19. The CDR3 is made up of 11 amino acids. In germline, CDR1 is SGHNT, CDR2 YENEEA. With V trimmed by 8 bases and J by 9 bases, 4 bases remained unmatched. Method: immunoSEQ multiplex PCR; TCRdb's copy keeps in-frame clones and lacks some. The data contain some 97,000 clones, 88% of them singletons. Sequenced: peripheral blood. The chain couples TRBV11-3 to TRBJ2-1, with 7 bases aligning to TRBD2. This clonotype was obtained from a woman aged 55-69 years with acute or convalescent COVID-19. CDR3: CASQRETEQFF. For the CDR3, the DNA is TGTGCCAGCCAGCGGGAAACTGAGCAGTTCTTC.